The rows below give T cell receptor beta chains drawn from one sample of a study of T cell changes during pregnancy in multiple sclerosis. TCRdb keeps only in-frame clones here, not all; method: immunoSEQ multiplex PCR. Altogether approximately 27,000 clones are present, around nine tenths being singletons, with the ten largest covering 0.71%. The material was CD4+ T cells from peripheral blood mononuclear cells, obtained in the first trimester of pregnancy. These receptors originate from a female donor with multiple sclerosis, enrolled in a pregnancy study. Both conserved end residues are part of each CDR3. D genes are given only for firm matches. Some rows mark clone size as missing; the rest say once, few, many or name a class of expanded clone.

>.|TRBJ2-7|TRBV10-1|.
TGCGCCAGCAGCGCGACGACAGTCTCTAGTGGGCAGTACTTC
CASSATTVSSGQYF
>once|TRBJ2-3|TRBV9|.
TGTGCCAGCAGCGTAGGGGGAGAGGATACGCAGTATTTT
CASSVGGEDTQYF
>.|TRBJ2-2|TRBV9|TRBD2
TGTGCCAGCAGCGTAGTCAGCGGCGGGGGGGCCTCCGGGGAGCTGTTTTTT
CASSVVSGGGASGELFF
>.|TRBJ2-3|TRBV5-4|.
TGTGCCAGCAGCCGACTTAGCACAGATACGCAGTATTTT
CASSRLSTDTQYF
>.|TRBJ2-1|TRBV2|.
TGTGCCAGCAGTGAACAGGGTGCCTACAATGAGCAGTTCTTC
CASSEQGAYNEQFF
>once|TRBJ2-7|TRBV5-6|.
TGTGCCAGCAGCTTGCAAGGGGAATCCTACGAGCAGTACTTC
CASSLQGESYEQYF
>.|TRBJ1-3|TRBV5-1|TRBD1
TGCGCCAGCAGCTCACAGGGGGCATCGGTTGGAAACACCATATATTTT
CASSSQGASVGNTIYF
>once|TRBJ1-3|TRBV15|TRBD1
TGTGCCACCAGCAGGGACAGGACTGGAAACACCATATATTTT
CATSRDRTGNTIYF
>.|TRBJ1-3|TRBV7-3|.
TGTGCCAGCCCCCGAAAAAGGTGCCCGCCGACCCAAAAAGGGGTTAGGGGAAACACCATATATTTT
CASPRKRCPPTQKGVRGNTIYF
>.|TRBJ2-1|TRBV12-5|.
TGTGCTAGTGGGCTAATAGCGGATGTCACGGGGTACAATGAGCAGTTCTTC
CASGLIADVTGYNEQFF
>.|TRBJ1-4|TRBV11-2|.
TGTGCCAGCAGCTTATTGGGGGCAGGTCTAAATGAAAAACTGTTTTTT
CASSLLGAGLNEKLFF
>.|TRBJ1-1|TRBV5-1|TRBD1
TGCGCCAGCAGCCTAAACCAGGGGGCAAATCCGTTAGGGACTGAAGCTTTCTTT
CASSLNQGANPLGTEAFF
>.|TRBJ1-6|TRBV27|TRBD1
TGTGCCAGCAGCGGCCGGACAGGGGGAGACTCACCCCTCCACTTT
CASSGRTGGDSPLHF
>.|TRBJ2-3|TRBV27|.
TGTGCCAGCAGTTTATTAGCAGTCACAGATACGCAGTATTTT
CASSLLAVTDTQYF
>.|TRBJ1-5|TRBV19|.
TGTGCCAGTAGTAGAACAGGGAACAATCAGCCCCAGCATTTT
CASSRTGNNQPQHF
>.|TRBJ2-3|TRBV5-1|.
TGCGCCAGCAGTGGCACTACAACAGGGAGCACAGATACGCAGTATTTT
CASSGTTTGSTDTQYF
>.|TRBJ1-2|TRBV4-1|.
TGCGCCAGCAGCCAAGCGGCAGGGACTTACTATGGCTACACCTTC
CASSQAAGTYYGYTF
>.|TRBJ1-5|TRBV5-8|TRBD1
TGTGCCAGCAGCCTGGACAGGGGGGATCAGCCCCAGCATTTT
CASSLDRGDQPQHF
>.|TRBJ2-7|TRBV11-1|TRBD1
TGTGCCAGCAGCTTAAACCTGGGACAGACTCCCTACGAGCAGTACTTC
CASSLNLGQTPYEQYF
>.|TRBJ1-3|TRBV1|.
TGCACCAGCAGCCAAGATCCTGGCGGGAGCTCTGGAAACACCATATATTTT
CTSSQDPGGSSGNTIYF
>.|TRBJ2-1|TRBV5-4|TRBD2
TGTGCCAGCAGCTTGAGCGGGGGAGGAGGCAATGAGCAGTTCTTC
CASSLSGGGGNEQFF
>.|TRBJ2-7|TRBV15|TRBD2
TGTGCCACCAGCAGGGGGGGGTCTGGCGAGCAGTACTTC
CATSRGGSGEQYF
>.|TRBJ2-7|TRBV4-3|.
TGCGCCAGCAGCCCAGATTCGTTCGGGAGCTCCTACGAGCAGTACTTC
CASSPDSFGSSYEQYF
>.|TRBJ2-3|TRBV14|TRBD2
TGTGCCAGCAGCCAAGATTACGGTTCGAGACTAGCGGGTCCCCTAAGGGGCACAGATACGCAGTATTTT
CASSQDYGSRLAGPLRGTDTQYF